The 6 T cell receptor beta chains given below trace back to one sample, sequenced in a study of cytomegalovirus exposure and HLA in healthy donors. PCR involved 60 Vbeta and 13 Jbeta primers. Produced via immunoSEQ multiplex PCR; TCRdb's table is partial and in-frame only. The table has over 150,000 clones, about two thirds seen once. Sequencing input: PBMCs. The receptors were gathered from a woman younger than 45 in good health and CMV-seronegative.

This chain connects TRBV15 to TRBJ2-4, with D possibly matching TRBD2 (5 bases). The CDR3 runs 16 residues. Trimming stripped 1 base from V and 4 bases from J, with 14 bases between. CDR1 LNHNV and CDR2 YYDKDF come from the germline V gene (reference sequence). The CDR3 loop is CATSRGAFGEKNIQYF. In DNA, the CDR3 is TGTGCCACCAGCAGAGGGGCATTCGGGGAGAAAAACATTCAGTACTTC.

Turning to this clone: The germline gene is not matched at one end of the junction; a read error may be the cause. The genes are TRBV7-9 and TRBJ2-7; D gene unclear. The length of the CDR3 is 12 residues. Germline assignment: CDR1 SEHNR and CDR2 FQNEAQ (reference sequence). The CDR3 protein is CSSSSLLYEQYF. The CDR3 nucleotides read TGTTCCAGCAGCTCCCTTCTCTACGAGCAGTACTTC.

This clone was seen a handful of times. This chain joins TRBV2 and TRBJ1-5; TRBD1 matches 10 bases. V shed 2 bases, J shed 9 bases, and the junction held 7 bases outside the gene matches. CDR3 length: 15 residues. CDR1 is SNHLY, CDR2 FYNNEI, per germline. The CDR3 nucleotides are TGTGCCAGCAGTGAATCGGGACAGGGGATCGGGCCCCAGCATTTT. This gives the protein CASSESGQGIGPQHF.

The chain's CDR3 is CASSQPREGGRPYNSPLHF. Here the CDR3 DNA reads TGCGCCAGCAGCCAACCTCGGGAGGGGGGTCGGCCCTATAATTCACCCCTCCACTTT. V usage is TRBV4-1 and J usage is TRBJ1-6, with a possible D match to TRBD1 (6 bases). This CDR3 spans 19 amino acids. V was shortened by 2 bases and J by 2 bases, with 19 bases between the two germline ends. Germline V gives CDR1 MGHRA, CDR2 YSYEKL.

The gene calls are TRBV4-3 and TRBJ1-1, with 7 bases that match TRBD1. J lost 6 bases, V lost 5 bases, and 12 bases had no gene match. Germline V gene lookup returns CDR1 LGHNA and CDR2 YSLEER. The CDR3 loop spans 15 amino acids. The CDR3 coding sequence is TGCGCCAGCAGCTCCAACCCAGGACAGGTCTCTGAAGCTTTCTTT. It yields the protein CASSSNPGQVSEAFF.

The chain couples TRBV4-1 to TRBJ1-3; D gene uncertain. Trimming removed 0 bases from V and 0 bases from J, with 12 bases in between. The CDR3 covers 17 residues. Germline values: CDR1 MGHRA, CDR2 YSYEKL. CDR3 protein: CASSQDGVRTSGNTIYF. The CDR3 DNA reads as TGCGCCAGCAGCCAAGACGGGGTACGGACCTCTGGAAACACCATATATTTT.